The present T cell receptor beta chain was sequenced within a study of identical twins. This clonotype was counted ten times or more. Its antigen is unknown. Findings of the study overall: For out-of-frame beta sequences, excess twin sharing was weaker. Out-of-frame alpha sequences shared by twins showed excess low generation probability.

Germline assignment: CDR1 SGHDT and CDR2 YYEEEE. The CDR3 loop spans 14 amino acids. V was trimmed by 0 bases and J by 1 base, leaving 7 bases between them. It was template switching that added a universal primer site, and there were unique molecular identifiers on the cDNA. MiXCR, applied by TCRdb to the 5' RACE reads, yields one record per CDR3 protein. Here the sample spans approximately 690,000 distinct CDR3 sequences, 6.1% being singletons. This TCR was recovered from a young man in good health. The chain combines TRBV5-6 with TRBJ1-1; D gene ambiguous. Sequenced sample: naive T cells sorted from blood. In DNA, the CDR3 is TGTGCCAGCAGCTTGGCCTCATCGAACACTGAAGCTTTCTTT. Translation: CASSLASSNTEAFF.